This T cell receptor (beta chain) is from a study of cytomegalovirus exposure and HLA in healthy donors. Study-level background: Tens of millions of unique TCRs from HLA-typed donors made up an early data release. Study observations and caveats: According to an earlier analysis, most TCR beta V segments yielded productive rearrangements about 87% or about 30% of the time. Rarity held for most TCR sequences, but there were some public TCRs that occurred in many donors.

The donors were healthy bone marrow donors. J was trimmed by 8 bases and V by 5 bases; bases with no gene match: 8. The CDR3 loop spans 13 amino acids. Germline CDR1 KGHSH, CDR2 LQKENI. The PCR ran on 60 Vbeta and 13 Jbeta primers. Sequenced by immunoSEQ multiplex PCR; TCRdb stores in-frame clones only, minus some. Among 170,000 or so clones, around 80% were seen once, and the ten largest hold around 7.2%. With respect to this clone: No antigen is known for it.

The chain has TRBV18 and TRBJ1-2, with TRBD1 identical over 7 bases. This TCR was sampled from a man in his thirties or forties in good health and CMV-seropositive. Sequencing was carried out using PBMCs. The CDR3 loop is CASSSRQGLGYTF. Written as DNA, the CDR3 is TGTGCCAGCTCATCCCGACAGGGTCTCGGCTACACCTTC.